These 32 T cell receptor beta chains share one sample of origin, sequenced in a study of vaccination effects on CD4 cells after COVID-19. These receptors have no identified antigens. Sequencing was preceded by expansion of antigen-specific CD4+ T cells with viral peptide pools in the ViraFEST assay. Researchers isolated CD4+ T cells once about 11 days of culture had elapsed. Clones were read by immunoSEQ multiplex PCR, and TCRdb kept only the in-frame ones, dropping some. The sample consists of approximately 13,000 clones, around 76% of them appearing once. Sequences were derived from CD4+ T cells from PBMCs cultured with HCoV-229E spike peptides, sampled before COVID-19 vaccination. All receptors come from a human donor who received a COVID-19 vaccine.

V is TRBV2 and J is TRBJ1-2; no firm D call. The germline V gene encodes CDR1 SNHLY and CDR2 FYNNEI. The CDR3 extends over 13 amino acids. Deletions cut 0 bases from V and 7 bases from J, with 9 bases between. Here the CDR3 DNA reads TGTGCCAGCAGTGAAGCGCTCCGGTCTGGCTACACCTTC. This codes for CASSEALRSGYTF.

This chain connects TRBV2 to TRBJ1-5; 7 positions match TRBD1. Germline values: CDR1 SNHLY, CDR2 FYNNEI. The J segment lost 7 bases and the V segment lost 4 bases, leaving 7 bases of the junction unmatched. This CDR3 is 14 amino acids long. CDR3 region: CASSVGQGDQPQHF. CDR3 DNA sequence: TGTGCCAGCAGTGTAGGGCAGGGGGACCAGCCCCAGCATTTT.

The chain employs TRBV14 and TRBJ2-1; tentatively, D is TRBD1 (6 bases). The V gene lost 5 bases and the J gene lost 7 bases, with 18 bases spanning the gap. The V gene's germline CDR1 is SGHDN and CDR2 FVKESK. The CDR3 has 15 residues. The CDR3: CASSVVLGAQNEQFF. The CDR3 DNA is TGTGCCAGCAGCGTGGTTTTGGGGGCGCAAAATGAGCAGTTCTTC.

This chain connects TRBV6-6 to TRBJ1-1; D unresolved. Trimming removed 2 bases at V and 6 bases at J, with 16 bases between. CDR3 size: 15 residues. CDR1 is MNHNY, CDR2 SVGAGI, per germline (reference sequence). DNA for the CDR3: TGTGCCAGCAGTTACCCGACACCTTCTAAGTCTGAAGCTTTCTTT. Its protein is CASSYPTPSKSEAFF.

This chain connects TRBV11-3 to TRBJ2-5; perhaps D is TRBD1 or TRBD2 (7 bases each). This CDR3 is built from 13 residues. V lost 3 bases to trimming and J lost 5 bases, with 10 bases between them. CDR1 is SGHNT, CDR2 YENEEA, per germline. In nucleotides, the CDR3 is TGTGCCAGCAGCTTTCAGGGGGGGGAGACCCAGTACTTC. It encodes CASSFQGGETQYF.

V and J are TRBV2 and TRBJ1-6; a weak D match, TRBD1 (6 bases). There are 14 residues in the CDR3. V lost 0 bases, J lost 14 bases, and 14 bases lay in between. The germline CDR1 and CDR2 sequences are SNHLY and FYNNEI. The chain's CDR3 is CASSEARGTLALHF. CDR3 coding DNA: TGTGCCAGCAGTGAAGCGAGGGGGACACTAGCCCTCCACTTT.

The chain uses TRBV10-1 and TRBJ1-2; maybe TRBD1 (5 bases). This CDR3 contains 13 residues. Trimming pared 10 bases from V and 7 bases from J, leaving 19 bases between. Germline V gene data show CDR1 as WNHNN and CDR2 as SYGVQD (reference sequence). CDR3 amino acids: CATTGTTRPGYTF. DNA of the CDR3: TGCGCCACCACCGGGACGACTAGACCTGGCTACACCTTC.

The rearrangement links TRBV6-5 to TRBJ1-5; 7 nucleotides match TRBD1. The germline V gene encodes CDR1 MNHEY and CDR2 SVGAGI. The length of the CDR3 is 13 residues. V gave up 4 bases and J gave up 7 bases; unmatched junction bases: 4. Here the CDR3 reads CASSWDSRQPQHF. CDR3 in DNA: TGTGCCAGCAGTTGGGACAGTCGACAGCCCCAGCATTTT.

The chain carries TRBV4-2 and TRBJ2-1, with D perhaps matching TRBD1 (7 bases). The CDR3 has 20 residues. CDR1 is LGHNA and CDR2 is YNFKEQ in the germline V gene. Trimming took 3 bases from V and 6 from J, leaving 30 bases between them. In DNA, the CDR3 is TGTGCCAGCAGCCATCCTAAAGGCCAGGGGGGACGGGAGTTTCTCAATGAGCAGTTCTTC. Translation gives CASSHPKGQGGREFLNEQFF.

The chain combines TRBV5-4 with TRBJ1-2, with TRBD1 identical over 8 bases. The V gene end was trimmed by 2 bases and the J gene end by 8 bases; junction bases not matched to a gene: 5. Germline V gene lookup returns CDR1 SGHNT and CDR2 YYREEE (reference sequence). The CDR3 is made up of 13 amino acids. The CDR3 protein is CASSLGQGKGYTF. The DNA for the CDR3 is TGTGCCAGCAGCTTAGGACAGGGAAAAGGCTACACCTTC.

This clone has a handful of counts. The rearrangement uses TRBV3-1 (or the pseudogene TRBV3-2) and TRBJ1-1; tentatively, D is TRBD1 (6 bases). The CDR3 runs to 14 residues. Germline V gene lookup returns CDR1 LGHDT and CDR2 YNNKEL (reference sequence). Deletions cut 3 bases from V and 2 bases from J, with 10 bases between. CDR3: CASSQGGPNTEAFF. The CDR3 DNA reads TGTGCCAGCAGCCAGGGGGGGCCTAACACTGAAGCTTTCTTT.

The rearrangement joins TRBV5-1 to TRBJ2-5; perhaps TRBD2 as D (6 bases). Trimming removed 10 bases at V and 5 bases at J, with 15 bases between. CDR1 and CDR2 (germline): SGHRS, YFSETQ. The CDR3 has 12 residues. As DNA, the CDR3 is TGCGCCGGGGGGTGGAGATCCGAGACCCAGTACTTC. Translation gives CAGGWRSETQYF.

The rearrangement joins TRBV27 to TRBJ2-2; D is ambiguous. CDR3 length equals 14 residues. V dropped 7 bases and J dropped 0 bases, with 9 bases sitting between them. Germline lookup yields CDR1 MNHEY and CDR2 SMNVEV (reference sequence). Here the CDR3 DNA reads TGTGCCAGCAATTCGGCAGCGAACACCGGGGAGCTGTTTTTT. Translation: CASNSAANTGELFF.

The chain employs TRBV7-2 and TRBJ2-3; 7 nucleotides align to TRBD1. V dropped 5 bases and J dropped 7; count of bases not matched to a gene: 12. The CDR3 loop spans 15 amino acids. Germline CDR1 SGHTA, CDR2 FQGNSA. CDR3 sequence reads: CASSPYRTGFNTQYF. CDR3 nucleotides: TGTGCCAGCAGCCCCTATCGGACAGGCTTCAATACGCAGTATTTT.

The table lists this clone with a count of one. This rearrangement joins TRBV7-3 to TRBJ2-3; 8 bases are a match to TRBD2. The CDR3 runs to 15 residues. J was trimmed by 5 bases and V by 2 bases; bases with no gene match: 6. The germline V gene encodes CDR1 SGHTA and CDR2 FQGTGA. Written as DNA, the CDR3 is TGTGCCAGCAGCTTAGGGGGACTAGGAGGAGATACGCAGTATTTT. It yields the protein CASSLGGLGGDTQYF. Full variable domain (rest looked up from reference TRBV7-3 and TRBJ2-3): GAGVSQTPSNKVTEKGKYVELRCDPISGHTALYWYRQSLGQGPEFLIYFQGTGAADDSGLPNDRFFAVRPEGSVSTLKIQRTERGDSAVYLCASSLGGLGGDTQYFGPGTRLTVL.

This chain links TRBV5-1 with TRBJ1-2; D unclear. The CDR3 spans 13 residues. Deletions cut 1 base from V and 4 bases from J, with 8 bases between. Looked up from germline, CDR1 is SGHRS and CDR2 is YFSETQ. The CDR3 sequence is CASSLNRAYGYTF. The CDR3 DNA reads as TGCGCCAGCAGCTTGAACCGGGCCTATGGCTACACCTTC.

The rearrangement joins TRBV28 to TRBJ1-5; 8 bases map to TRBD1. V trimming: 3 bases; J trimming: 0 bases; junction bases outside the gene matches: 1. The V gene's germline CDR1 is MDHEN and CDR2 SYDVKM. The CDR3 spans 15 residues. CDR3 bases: TGTGCCAGCAGTTTGGACAGGGCTAGCAATCAGCCCCAGCATTTT. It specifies CASSLDRASNQPQHF.

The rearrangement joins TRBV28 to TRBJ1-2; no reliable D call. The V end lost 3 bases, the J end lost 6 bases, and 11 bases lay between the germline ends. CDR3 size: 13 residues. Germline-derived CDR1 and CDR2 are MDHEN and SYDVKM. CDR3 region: CASSFQAVNGYTF. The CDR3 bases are TGTGCCAGCAGTTTCCAGGCCGTAAATGGCTACACCTTC.

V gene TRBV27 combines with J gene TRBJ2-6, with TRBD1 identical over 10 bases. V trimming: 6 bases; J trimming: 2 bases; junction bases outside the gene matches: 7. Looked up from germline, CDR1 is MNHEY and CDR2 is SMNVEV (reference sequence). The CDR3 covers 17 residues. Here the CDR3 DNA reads TGTGCCAGCAGGCCCGGACAGGGGGAACCTGGGGCCAACGTCCTGACTTTC. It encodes CASRPGQGEPGANVLTF. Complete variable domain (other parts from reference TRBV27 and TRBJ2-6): EAQVTQNPRYLITVTGKKLTVTCSQNMNHEYMSWYRQDPGLGLRQIYYSMNVEVTDKGDVPEGYKVSRKEKRNFPLILESPSPNQTSLYFCASRPGQGEPGANVLTFGAGSRLTVL.

The CDR3 DNA reads as TGTGCCAGCAGCCCCACCGGGACAGGGAAAGAAAAACTGTTTTTT. Translating gives CASSPTGTGKEKLFF. This chain links TRBV9 with TRBJ1-4; 9 bases fit TRBD1. Germline V gives CDR1 SGDLS, CDR2 YYNGEE. The CDR3 is 15 amino acids. The ends lost 4 bases at V and 8 bases at J; junction bases unmatched: 9.

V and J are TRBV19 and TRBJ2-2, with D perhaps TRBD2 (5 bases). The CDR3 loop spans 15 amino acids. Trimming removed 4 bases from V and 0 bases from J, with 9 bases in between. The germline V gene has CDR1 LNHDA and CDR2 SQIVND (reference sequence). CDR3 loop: CASSKRTANTGELFF. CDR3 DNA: TGTGCCAGTAGTAAACGGACTGCGAACACCGGGGAGCTGTTTTTT.

Written as DNA, the CDR3 is TGTGCCAGCAGCTTAGCGCCCGGGAGTCCCTGGGTCCTTTACGAGCAGTACTTC. Translation: CASSLAPGSPWVLYEQYF. This chain joins TRBV7-9 and TRBJ2-7, with a tentative D call TRBD2 (6 bases). V was trimmed by 0 bases and J by 4 bases, leaving 22 bases between them. From germline, CDR1 is SEHNR and CDR2 FQNEAQ (reference sequence). The CDR3 runs to 18 residues.

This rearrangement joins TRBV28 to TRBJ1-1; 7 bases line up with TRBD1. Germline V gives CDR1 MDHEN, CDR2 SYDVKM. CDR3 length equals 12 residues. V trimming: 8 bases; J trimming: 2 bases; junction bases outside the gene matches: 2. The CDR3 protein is CASGDSNTEAFF. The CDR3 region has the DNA TGTGCCAGCGGGGACAGTAACACTGAAGCTTTCTTT.

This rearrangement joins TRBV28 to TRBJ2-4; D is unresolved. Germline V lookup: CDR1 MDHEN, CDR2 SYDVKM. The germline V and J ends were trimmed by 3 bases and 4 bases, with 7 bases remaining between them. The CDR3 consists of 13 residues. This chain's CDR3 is CASSFYGKNIQYF. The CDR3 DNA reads TGTGCCAGCAGTTTTTACGGTAAAAACATTCAGTACTTC.

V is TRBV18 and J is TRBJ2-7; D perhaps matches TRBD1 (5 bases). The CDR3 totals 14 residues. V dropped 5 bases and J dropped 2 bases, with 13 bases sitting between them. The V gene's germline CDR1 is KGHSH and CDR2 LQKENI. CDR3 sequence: CASSKGAVTYEQYF. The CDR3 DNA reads TGTGCCAGCTCAAAAGGGGCAGTTACCTACGAGCAGTACTTC. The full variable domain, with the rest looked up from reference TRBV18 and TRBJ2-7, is NAGVMQNPRHLVRRRGQEARLRCSPMKGHSHVYWYRQLPEEGLKFMVYLQKENIIDESGMPKERFSAEFPKEGPSILRIQQVVRGDSAAYFCASSKGAVTYEQYFGPGTRLTVT.

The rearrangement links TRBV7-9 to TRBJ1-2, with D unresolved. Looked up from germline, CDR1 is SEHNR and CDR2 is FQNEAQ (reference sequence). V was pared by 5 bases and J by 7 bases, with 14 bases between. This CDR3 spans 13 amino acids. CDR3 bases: TGTGCCAGCAGCCCCCCCGGGGAACTTGGCTACACCTTC. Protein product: CASSPPGELGYTF.

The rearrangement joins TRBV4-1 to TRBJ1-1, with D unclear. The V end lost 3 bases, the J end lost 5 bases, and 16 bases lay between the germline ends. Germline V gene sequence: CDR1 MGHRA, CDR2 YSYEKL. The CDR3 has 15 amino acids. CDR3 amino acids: CASSQAAYSGTEAFF. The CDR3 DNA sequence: TGCGCCAGCAGCCAGGCAGCTTACTCGGGGACTGAAGCTTTCTTT.

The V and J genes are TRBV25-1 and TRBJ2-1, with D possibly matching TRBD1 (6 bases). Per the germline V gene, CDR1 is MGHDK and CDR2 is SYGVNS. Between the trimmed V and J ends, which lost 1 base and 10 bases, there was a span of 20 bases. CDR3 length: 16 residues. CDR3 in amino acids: CASSELKDSSLKEQFF. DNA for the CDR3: TGTGCCAGCAGTGAATTAAAGGACAGCTCCCTGAAGGAGCAGTTCTTC.

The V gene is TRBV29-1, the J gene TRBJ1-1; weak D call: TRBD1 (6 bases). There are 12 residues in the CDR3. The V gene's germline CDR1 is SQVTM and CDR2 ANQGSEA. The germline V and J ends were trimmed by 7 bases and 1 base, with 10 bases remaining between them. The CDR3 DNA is TGCAGCGCTATGACAGGGAACACTGAAGCTTTCTTT. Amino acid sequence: CSAMTGNTEAFF.

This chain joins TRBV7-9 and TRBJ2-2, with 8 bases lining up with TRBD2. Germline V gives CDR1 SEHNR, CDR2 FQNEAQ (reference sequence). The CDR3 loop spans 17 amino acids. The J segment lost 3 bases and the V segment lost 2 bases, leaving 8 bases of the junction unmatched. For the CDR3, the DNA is TGTGCCAGCAGCTTATCCGGCGGGGGGTGGTACACCGGGGAGCTGTTTTTT. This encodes CASSLSGGGWYTGELFF.

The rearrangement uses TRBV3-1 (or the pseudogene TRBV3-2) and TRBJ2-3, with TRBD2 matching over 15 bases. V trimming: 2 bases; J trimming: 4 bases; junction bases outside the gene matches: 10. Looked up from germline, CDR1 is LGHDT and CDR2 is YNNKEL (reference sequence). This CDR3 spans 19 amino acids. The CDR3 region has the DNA TGTGCCAGCAGCCAATCACGGACTAGCGGGGGGGCTATCGCAGATACGCAGTATTTT. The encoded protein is CASSQSRTSGGAIADTQYF.

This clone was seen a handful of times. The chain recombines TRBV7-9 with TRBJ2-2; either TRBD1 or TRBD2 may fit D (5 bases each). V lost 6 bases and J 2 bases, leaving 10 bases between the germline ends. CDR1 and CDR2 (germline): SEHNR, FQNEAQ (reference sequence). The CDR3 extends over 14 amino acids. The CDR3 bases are TGTGCCAGCAGAGGGGAGTTTAACACCGGGGAGCTGTTTTTT. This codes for CASRGEFNTGELFF.